Each of the 28 T cell receptor beta chains below was sequenced from the same sample in a study of T cell responses to AZD1222 COVID-19 vaccine. Measured with immunoSEQ multiplex PCR; TCRdb has only the in-frame clones, and not every one. The data hold around 140,000 clones, with roughly 87% observed a single time. The sample consisted of peripheral blood, taken on day 0 of AZD1222 vaccination. The receptors stem from an adult in good health.

This chain links TRBV6-5 with TRBJ2-3, with unresolved D. V lost 2 bases and J lost 2, with 5 bases in between. CDR3 length: 13 amino acids. Germline V gene sequence: CDR1 MNHEY, CDR2 SVGAGI. CDR3 sequence: CASSYKSTDTQYF. As DNA, the CDR3 is TGTGCCAGCAGTTACAAGTCCACAGATACGCAGTATTTT.

The J gene is TRBJ1-1, the V gene TRBV7-2; 7 positions match TRBD1. This CDR3 contains 15 residues. Looked up from germline, CDR1 is SGHTA and CDR2 is FQGNSA. The V and J ends lost 5 bases and 6 bases, in that order; junction bases with no gene match: 12. CDR3 sequence (DNA): TGTGCCAGCAGCCCGTCGACAGGGAGTTCGGCTGAAGCTTTCTTT. Amino acids: CASSPSTGSSAEAFF.

The chain links TRBV9 to TRBJ2-1; D gene ambiguous. The CDR3 is 13 amino acids. CDR1 and CDR2 from the germline V gene are SGDLS and YYNGEE. Deletions cut 0 bases from V and 3 bases from J, with 4 bases between. The chain's CDR3 is CASSVDHYNEQFF. For the CDR3, the DNA is TGTGCCAGCAGCGTAGATCACTACAATGAGCAGTTCTTC.

This clone is a singleton in its sample. This chain links TRBV7-9 with TRBJ1-2, with 9 bases that match TRBD1. The CDR3 is 19 residues long. Germline loops: CDR1 SEHNR, CDR2 FQNEAQ (reference sequence). Unmatched junction bases numbered 16, after V lost 2 bases and J lost 3 bases. In DNA form, the CDR3 reads TGTGCCAGCAGCTTACCCCTATATAACCGGGACAGGGCATACTATGGCTACACCTTC. Translated: CASSLPLYNRDRAYYGYTF.

This clone was recorded only once. The chain has TRBV11-2 and TRBJ1-1; 11 bases are a match to TRBD1. The CDR3 has 15 amino acids. With 2 bases clipped from V and 5 bases from J, the junction kept 4 bases outside the gene matches. Per germline, CDR1 SGHAT and CDR2 FQNNGV. CDR3 sequence (DNA): TGTGCCAGCAGCTTACCGGGACAGGGGGAGACTGAAGCTTTCTTT. Its protein product is CASSLPGQGETEAFF.

The V gene is TRBV14, the J gene TRBJ1-2; 7 positions match TRBD1. The CDR3 is 13 residues long. Trimming removed 4 bases from V and 6 bases from J; junction bases left unmatched: 5. Per germline, CDR1 SGHDN and CDR2 FVKESK. CDR3: CASSPRQGDGYTF. For the CDR3, the DNA is TGTGCCAGCAGCCCCCGACAGGGCGATGGCTACACCTTC.

The chain couples TRBV5-1 to TRBJ1-3, with D hard to call. V was cut by 0 bases and J by 0 bases, with 4 bases left in between. CDR1 and CDR2 (germline): SGHRS, YFSETQ. This CDR3 is 14 amino acids long. As DNA, the CDR3 is TGCGCCAGCAGCTTGGAAGCCTCTGGAAACACCATATATTTT. Residues: CASSLEASGNTIYF.

This clone was observed many times. The CDR3 sequence: CASSEVGYGSAEAFF. CDR3 in DNA: TGTGCCAGCAGTGAAGTTGGGTACGGTTCGGCTGAAGCTTTCTTT. This rearrangement joins TRBV6-1 to TRBJ1-1, with D unresolved. Deletions cut 1 base from V and 6 bases from J, with 15 bases between. Per germline, CDR1 MNHNS and CDR2 SASEGT. CDR3 length: 15 amino acids.

This clone was detected a few times. The rearrangement uses TRBV18 and TRBJ1-3; D is perhaps TRBD1 (6 bases). Trimming cost V 1 base and J 3 bases, with 19 bases left between them. The CDR3 contains 18 residues. Germline-derived CDR1 and CDR2 are KGHSH and LQKENI. In DNA form, the CDR3 reads TGTGCCAGCTCACCACGGGTTCCTGGGGGGCCAGATGGAAACACCATATATTTT. Its protein is CASSPRVPGGPDGNTIYF.

The chain is built from TRBV6-5 and TRBJ2-7; TRBD1 aligns across 7 bases. CDR3 length: 15 residues. V dropped 6 bases and J dropped 2; count of bases not matched to a gene: 10. Germline values: CDR1 MNHEY, CDR2 SVGAGI. The DNA of the CDR3 is TGTGCCAGCAGCCCCAAAACAGGGGTTCCCTACGAGCAGTACTTC. It specifies CASSPKTGVPYEQYF.

The CDR3 DNA sequence: TGTGCCAGCAGCCAAGCTATGCCCTATGGCTACACCTTC. It encodes CASSQAMPYGYTF. The genes are TRBV3-1 (or the pseudogene TRBV3-2) and TRBJ1-2; no firm D call. This CDR3 is 13 amino acids long. Per germline, CDR1 LGHDT and CDR2 YNNKEL (reference sequence). V dropped 1 base and J dropped 4 bases, with 7 bases sitting between them.

Note on this clone: At the DNA level, this CDR3 is encoded by other sequences in the same sample as well. The V gene is TRBV7-9, the J gene TRBJ1-4, with D unresolved. CDR3 length: 11 residues. Trimming cost V 3 bases and J 8 bases, with 4 bases left between them. Germline CDR1 and CDR2: SEHNR and FQNEAQ (reference sequence). DNA of the CDR3: TGTGCCAGCAGCTTCTCGGAAAAACTGTTTTTT. Its translation is CASSFSEKLFF.

This chain joins TRBV7-3 and TRBJ1-1, with D possibly matching TRBD1 (5 bases). The CDR3 covers 15 residues. Germline V gene lookup returns CDR1 SGHTA and CDR2 FQGTGA. V was trimmed by 2 bases and J by 0 bases, leaving 10 bases between them. CDR3: CASSLWAGLNTEAFF. CDR3 nucleotides: TGTGCCAGCAGCTTATGGGCGGGGCTGAACACTGAAGCTTTCTTT. The whole variable domain, remainder taken from reference TRBV7-3 and TRBJ1-1, is GAGVSQTPSNKVTEKGKYVELRCDPISGHTALYWYRQSLGQGPEFLIYFQGTGAADDSGLPNDRFFAVRPEGSVSTLKIQRTERGDSAVYLCASSLWAGLNTEAFFGQGTRLTVV.

The chain combines TRBV7-3 with TRBJ1-1; 8 positions match TRBD1. The germline V gene encodes CDR1 SGHTA and CDR2 FQGTGA. Trimming cost V 3 bases and J 1 base; bases outside gene matches: 4. The CDR3 loop spans 15 amino acids. In nucleotides, the CDR3 is TGTGCCAGCAGCTTGTTAGGACAGGGGAACACTGAAGCTTTCTTT. It encodes CASSLLGQGNTEAFF.

CDR3 coding DNA: TGTGCCAGCAGCGCGAGCGGGTTCTCCTACAATGAGCAGTTCTTC. It specifies CASSASGFSYNEQFF. This chain links TRBV7-2 with TRBJ2-1; D might be TRBD2 (6 bases). The V end was cut by 5 bases, the J end by 0 bases, with 11 bases between. From germline, CDR1 is SGHTA and CDR2 FQGNSA. This CDR3 comprises 15 residues.

V usage is TRBV28 and J usage is TRBJ2-6; D unresolved. The CDR3 extends over 16 amino acids. V was cut by 3 bases and J by 2 bases, with 11 bases left in between. The germline gives CDR1 MDHEN, CDR2 SYDVKM. CDR3 nucleotides: TGTGCCAGCAGTTTTATAGGTCTGACTGGGGCCAACGTCCTGACTTTC. It codes for CASSFIGLTGANVLTF.

The chain uses TRBV13 and TRBJ2-2; D remains unclear. The germline CDR1 and CDR2 sequences are PRHDT and FYEKMQ (reference sequence). The CDR3 contains 14 residues. V was shortened by 4 bases and J by 7 bases, with 13 bases between the two germline ends. The CDR3 nucleotides are TGTGCCAGCAGCTCCTCATTCCTGGGCGGGGAGCTGTTTTTT. It specifies CASSSSFLGGELFF.

The genes are TRBV14 and TRBJ1-1; D is possibly TRBD1 (5 bases). CDR1 and CDR2 (germline): SGHDN, FVKESK. V shed 3 bases and J shed 5 bases, with 7 bases lying between them. The CDR3 has 12 residues. This chain's CDR3 is CASSQKGTEAFF. The CDR3 nucleotides read TGTGCCAGCAGCCAGAAGGGGACTGAAGCTTTCTTT. The entire variable domain, with the rest obtained from reference TRBV14 and TRBJ1-1, is as follows: EAGVTQFPSHSVIEKGQTVTLRCDPISGHDNLYWYRRVMGKEIKFLLHFVKESKQDESGMPNNRFLAERTGGTYSTLKVQPAELEDSGVYFCASSQKGTEAFFGQGTRLTVV.

Comments on this clone: The junction departs from the called germline gene at one end, perhaps through a read error. V gene TRBV28 combines with J gene TRBJ1-5, with 7 bases fitting TRBD1. Germline assignment: CDR1 MDHEN and CDR2 SYDVKM. The CDR3 extends over 13 amino acids. CDR3 sequence: CASSFIVQGETVF. The CDR3 coding sequence is TGTGCCAGCAGTTTCATTGTCCAGGGGGAGACGGTATTT.

The chain uses TRBV28 and TRBJ1-2; D possibly corresponds to TRBD1 (5 bases). This CDR3 is built from 15 residues. Per the germline V gene, CDR1 is MDHEN and CDR2 is SYDVKM. Trimming removed 3 bases from V and 3 bases from J, with 14 bases in between. The chain's CDR3 is CASSLRSTGYYGYTF. CDR3 bases: TGTGCCAGCAGTTTGCGATCTACAGGCTACTATGGCTACACCTTC.

The V gene is TRBV5-6, the J gene TRBJ1-3; a weak D match, TRBD1 (5 bases). Trimming cost V 3 bases and J 2 bases, with 12 bases left between them. The CDR3 covers 15 residues. Per germline, CDR1 SGHDT and CDR2 YYEEEE. CDR3 nucleotides: TGTGCCAGCAGCTACGGGAGGGGAGCTGGAAACACCATATATTTT. This codes for CASSYGRGAGNTIYF.

The chain recombines TRBV7-8 with TRBJ2-4; 9 bases map to TRBD2. The V gene end was trimmed by 5 bases and the J gene end by 7 bases; junction bases not matched to a gene: 6. The CDR3 spans 14 residues. Germline assignment: CDR1 SGHVS and CDR2 FQNEAQ. DNA for the CDR3: TGTGCCAGCAGCCCAAGGACTAGCGCGAACATTCAGTACTTC. Translated: CASSPRTSANIQYF.

This rearrangement joins TRBV9 to TRBJ2-7; the D call may be TRBD1 or TRBD2 (6 bases each). The CDR3 is 15 amino acids. V shed 4 bases and J shed 9 bases, with 23 bases lying between them. Germline CDR1 reads SGDLS; CDR2 reads YYNGEE. This chain's CDR3 is CASSPGVAVLEGQYF. CDR3 DNA sequence: TGTGCCAGCAGCCCAGGGGTAGCGGTGCTCGAAGGGCAGTACTTC.

The chain is built from TRBV6-5 and TRBJ1-1; the D gene is possibly TRBD1 (6 bases). This CDR3 is built from 14 residues. Germline V gene sequence: CDR1 MNHEY, CDR2 SVGAGI. The V gene lost 0 bases and the J gene lost 8 bases, with 13 bases spanning the gap. The DNA of the CDR3 is TGTGCCAGCAGTTACTCGGGACATAGGGGCGAAGCTTTCTTT. Translating it yields CASSYSGHRGEAFF.

This rearrangement joins TRBV18 to TRBJ2-1; a possible D gene is TRBD2 (5 bases). This CDR3 is 17 amino acids long. Germline V gene lookup returns CDR1 KGHSH and CDR2 LQKENI. The V and J ends lost 2 bases and 7 bases respectively, with 21 bases between them. The CDR3 nucleotides read TGTGCCAGCTCACCAAACGCTCGGGGTGGGGTTGGGAATGAGCAGTTCTTC. This encodes CASSPNARGGVGNEQFF.

The chain has TRBV29-1 and TRBJ1-1; perhaps TRBD1 as D (5 bases). Trimming stripped 8 bases from V and 1 base from J, with 20 bases between. CDR3 size: 15 residues. Germline loops: CDR1 SQVTM, CDR2 ANQGSEA. The CDR3 loop reads CSTTSAAGTNTEAFF. The CDR3 nucleotides are TGCAGCACCACAAGTGCGGCAGGGACGAACACTGAAGCTTTCTTT.

This clone appeared a single time. The chain carries TRBV7-9 and TRBJ2-5; weak D call: TRBD2 (6 bases). The CDR3 has 14 amino acids. Germline V gene lookup returns CDR1 SEHNR and CDR2 FQNEAQ (reference sequence). V lost 3 bases, J lost 2 bases, and 10 bases lay in between. CDR3 nucleotides: TGTGCCAGCAGCTTCTGGGGGGAACAAGAGACCCAGTACTTC. It is translated as CASSFWGEQETQYF.

A word on this clone: Other DNA sequences in the same sample also yield this CDR3. The V and J genes are TRBV7-9 and TRBJ1-5; 9 bases are a match to TRBD1. Losses at the gene ends were 5 bases for V and 4 bases for J; bases not matched to a gene: 3. Germline CDR1 is SEHNR and CDR2 is FQNEAQ (reference sequence). CDR3 length: 14 amino acids. In nucleotides, the CDR3 is TGTGCCAGCAGCCCGGGGACAGGGAATCAGCCCCAGCATTTT. Protein product: CASSPGTGNQPQHF.